Given below is one T cell receptor beta chain in context. The sample belongs to a study of blood T cell repertoires in COVID-19. In the study overall: From the United States, Italy and Spain came samples of acute and convalescent COVID-19. PBMCs, B-cell-depleted T cells, or T cells were the source of the cDNA or gDNA that made up the material.

Per germline, CDR1 SEHNR and CDR2 FQNEAQ (reference sequence). CDR3 length: 15 residues. V lost 4 bases, J lost 5 bases, and 7 bases stayed unmatched. Per the authors' pipeline: Estimation of nucleated cell counts relied on the amplification of reference gene primers. Sequencing used immunoSEQ multiplex PCR; TCRdb keeps in-frame clones, though not all of them. The V and J calls and clone size are taken from that table; D and trimming were inferred from the DNA. The sample includes around 130,000 clones, around three quarters of them seen just once. Sequenced sample: peripheral blood. The chain has TRBV7-9 and TRBJ2-5, with 10 positions matching TRBD2. The receptor was isolated from a human donor in a cohort sampled during active COVID-19. The CDR3 loop is CASSSLAGVKETQYF. As DNA, the CDR3 is TGTGCCAGCAGCTCTCTAGCGGGGGTCAAGGAGACCCAGTACTTC.